The present T cell receptor (beta chain) was sequenced within a study of blood T cell repertoires in COVID-19. Study as a whole: Italy, Spain and the United States were the sources of the convalescent and acute COVID-19 samples. Sources were T cells, B-cell-depleted T cells, or PBMCs; the material itself was cDNA or gDNA.

CDR3 length equals 16 residues. The V end was cut by 1 base, the J end by 6 bases, with 16 bases between. Germline CDR1 and CDR2: LNHDA and SQIVND (reference sequence). In the original workflow: Reference gene primers were amplified, and this amplification served to estimate nucleated cell counts. Repertoires were generated with immunoSEQ multiplex PCR, while TCRdb's copy carries only in-frame clones and drops some. The V and J calls and clone size come from that table; D and trimming were worked out from the DNA. Of fewer than 30,000 clones listed, 92% were seen once; the top ten hold approximately 2.9%.

The source material was peripheral blood. The source of this sequence is a human donor in a cohort sampled during active COVID-19. This sequence joins TRBV19 and TRBJ2-1; maybe TRBD1 (6 bases). The CDR3 is CASSIAGNRVANEQFF. CDR3 sequence (DNA): TGTGCCAGTAGTATAGCGGGGAACAGGGTGGCCAATGAGCAGTTCTTC.